This T cell receptor (beta chain) emerged from a study of lymphopenia after photon versus proton radiotherapy. General study points: Authors raise, but do not show, better survival with proton therapy. Post-nadir diversity loss with photons came from oligoclonal expansion, particularly CD8+ Temra cells. Relative stability marked proton patients; photon patients lost diversity and naive cells.

TCRdb's table, derived via immunoSEQ multiplex PCR, lists solely in-frame clones and lacks some. The sample consists of roughly 8,300 clones, around 90% of them appearing once. V dropped 3 bases and J dropped 7 bases, with 10 bases sitting between them. This CDR3 contains 14 residues. Germline V gene data show CDR1 as MNHNS and CDR2 as SASEGT. A note on this clone: No antigen is known for it.

The sequence was obtained from a man aged 80 or over with cholangiocarcinoma. Material: peripheral blood, obtained from a patient treated with photon-based radiotherapy. The chain couples TRBV6-1 to TRBJ1-6; D remains unclear. CDR3 loop: CASSEMVRNSPLHF. The CDR3, as DNA: TGTGCCAGCAGTGAGATGGTGCGGAATTCACCCCTCCACTTT.